This TCR beta chain was identified during a study of blood T cells in healthy people across ages. Per the germline V gene, CDR1 is LNHNV and CDR2 is YYDKDF (reference sequence). Trimming removed 3 bases at V and 8 bases at J, with 8 bases between. The CDR3 contains 12 residues. A second PCR, run for about 7 to 11 cycles, used a sample-barcoded 5' primer plus a J-beta primer mix. TCRdb processed the 5' RACE reads anew with MiXCR; each CDR3 protein has one entry. The table shows 550,000 to 750,000 distinct CDR3 sequences, with under 25% occurring only once. In its sample, this clonotype was seen many times.

This chain joins TRBV15 and TRBJ2-1; D remains ambiguous. The sequence was collected from a man between 65 and 85 years old in good health. Sample: blood. The CDR3 spells CATSSAVDEQFF. CDR3 bases: TGTGCCACCAGCAGTGCGGTGGATGAGCAGTTCTTC.